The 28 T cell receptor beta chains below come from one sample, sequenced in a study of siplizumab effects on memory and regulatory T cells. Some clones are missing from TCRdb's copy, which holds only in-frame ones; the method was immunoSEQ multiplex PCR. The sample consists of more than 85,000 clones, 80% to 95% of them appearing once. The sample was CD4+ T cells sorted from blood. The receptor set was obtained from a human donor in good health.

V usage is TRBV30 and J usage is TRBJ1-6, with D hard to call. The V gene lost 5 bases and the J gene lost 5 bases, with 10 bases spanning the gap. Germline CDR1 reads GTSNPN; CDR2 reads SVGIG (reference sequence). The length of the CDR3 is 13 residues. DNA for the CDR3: TGTGCCTGGGAACAGCCCAATAATTCACCCCTCCACTTT. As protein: CAWEQPNNSPLHF.

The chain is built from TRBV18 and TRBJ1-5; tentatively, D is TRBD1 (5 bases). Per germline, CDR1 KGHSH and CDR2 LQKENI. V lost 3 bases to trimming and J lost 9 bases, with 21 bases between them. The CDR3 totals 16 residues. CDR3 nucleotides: TGTGCCAGCTCACCTAGTCAGGGAAGAGGAAATTTGCCCCAGCATTTT. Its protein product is CASSPSQGRGNLPQHF.

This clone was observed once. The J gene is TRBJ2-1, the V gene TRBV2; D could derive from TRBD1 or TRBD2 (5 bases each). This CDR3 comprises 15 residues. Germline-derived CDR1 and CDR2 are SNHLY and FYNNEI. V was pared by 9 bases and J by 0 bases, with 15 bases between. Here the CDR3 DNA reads TGTGCCAGTTCGCCGGGACGTCTCTCCTACAATGAGCAGTTCTTC. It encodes CASSPGRLSYNEQFF.

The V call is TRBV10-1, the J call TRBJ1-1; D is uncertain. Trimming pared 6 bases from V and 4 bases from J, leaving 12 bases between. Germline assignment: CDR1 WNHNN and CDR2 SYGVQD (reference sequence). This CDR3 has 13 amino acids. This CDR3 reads CASSAQVATEAFF. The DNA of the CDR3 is TGCGCCAGCAGCGCCCAGGTGGCCACTGAAGCTTTCTTT.

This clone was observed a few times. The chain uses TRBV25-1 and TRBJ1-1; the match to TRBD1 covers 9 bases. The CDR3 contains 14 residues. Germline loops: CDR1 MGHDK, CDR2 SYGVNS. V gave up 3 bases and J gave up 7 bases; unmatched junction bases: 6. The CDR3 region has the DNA TGTGCCAGCAGTGAGGGACAGGGAAGAAGTGAAGCTTTCTTT. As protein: CASSEGQGRSEAFF.

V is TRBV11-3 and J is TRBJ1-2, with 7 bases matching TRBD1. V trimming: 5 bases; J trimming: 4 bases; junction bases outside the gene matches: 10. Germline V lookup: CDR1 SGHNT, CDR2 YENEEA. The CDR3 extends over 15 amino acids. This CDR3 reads CASSPHPGQLYGYTF. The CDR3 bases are TGTGCCAGCAGCCCCCATCCGGGACAGCTCTATGGCTACACCTTC.

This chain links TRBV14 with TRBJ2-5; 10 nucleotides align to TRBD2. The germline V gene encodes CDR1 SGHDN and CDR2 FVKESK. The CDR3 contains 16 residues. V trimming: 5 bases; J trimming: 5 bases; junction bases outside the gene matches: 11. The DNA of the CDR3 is TGTGCCAGCAGCAAAACCGGGACTAGCGTCTCGGAGACCCAGTACTTC. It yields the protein CASSKTGTSVSETQYF.

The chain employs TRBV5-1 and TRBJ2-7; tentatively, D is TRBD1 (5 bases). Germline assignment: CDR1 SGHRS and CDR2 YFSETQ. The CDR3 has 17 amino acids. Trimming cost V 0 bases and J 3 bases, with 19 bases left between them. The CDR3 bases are TGCGCCAGCAGCTTGGCCAGGGTTGAATTTCGAGGCTACGAGCAGTACTTC. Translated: CASSLARVEFRGYEQYF.

The CDR3 is CASSSPLGSGAKNIQYF. CDR3 coding DNA: TGTGCCAGCAGTTCCCCCCTAGGGAGTGGGGCCAAAAACATTCAGTACTTC. J is TRBJ2-4 and V is TRBV27; tentatively, D is TRBD2 (5 bases). Germline V CDR1 and CDR2: MNHEY, SMNVEV (reference sequence). V was pared by 4 bases and J by 1 base, with 17 bases between. The CDR3 extends over 17 amino acids.

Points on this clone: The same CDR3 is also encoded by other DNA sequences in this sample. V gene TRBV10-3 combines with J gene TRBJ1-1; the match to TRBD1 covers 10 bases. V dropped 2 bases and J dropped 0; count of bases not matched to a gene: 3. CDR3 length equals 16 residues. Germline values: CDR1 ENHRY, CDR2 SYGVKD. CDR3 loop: CAISEGTGVLNTEAFF. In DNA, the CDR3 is TGTGCCATCAGTGAGGGGACAGGGGTTCTGAACACTGAAGCTTTCTTT.

The CDR3 bases are TGTGCCAGCAGTTTACTTAGCGGGCCCGGTTCCGGGGAGCTGTTTTTT. It yields the protein CASSLLSGPGSGELFF. This sequence joins TRBV28 and TRBJ2-2, with TRBD2 matching 7 bases. The CDR3 contains 16 residues. Germline lookup yields CDR1 MDHEN and CDR2 SYDVKM. V lost 2 bases to trimming and J lost 6 bases; unmatched junction nucleotides: 9.

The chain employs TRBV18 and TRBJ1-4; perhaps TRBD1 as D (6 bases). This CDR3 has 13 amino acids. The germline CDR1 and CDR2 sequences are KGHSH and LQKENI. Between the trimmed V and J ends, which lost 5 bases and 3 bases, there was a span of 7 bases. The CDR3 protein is CASSGQSNEKLFF. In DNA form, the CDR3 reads TGTGCCAGCTCAGGACAGTCTAATGAAAAACTGTTTTTT.

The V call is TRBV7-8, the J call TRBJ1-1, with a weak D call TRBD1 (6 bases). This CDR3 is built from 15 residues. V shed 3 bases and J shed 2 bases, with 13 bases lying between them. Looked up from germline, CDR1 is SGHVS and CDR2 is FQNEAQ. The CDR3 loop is CASSFLGRGNTEAFF. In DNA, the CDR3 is TGTGCCAGCAGCTTTTTGGGCAGGGGAAACACTGAAGCTTTCTTT.

The CDR3 protein is CASSLRTRYTEAFF. The CDR3 coding sequence is TGTGCCAGCAGCCTGAGGACTCGGTACACTGAAGCTTTCTTT. The chain has TRBV14 and TRBJ1-1, with unresolved D. The CDR3 runs to 14 residues. Between the trimmed V and J ends, which lost 4 bases and 3 bases, there was a span of 12 bases. CDR1 and CDR2 from the germline V gene are SGHDN and FVKESK.

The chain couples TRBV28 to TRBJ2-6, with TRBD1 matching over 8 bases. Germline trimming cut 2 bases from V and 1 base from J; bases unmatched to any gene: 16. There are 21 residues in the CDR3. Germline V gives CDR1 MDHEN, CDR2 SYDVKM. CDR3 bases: TGTGCCAGCAGTTTACTCTACTATTACAGGGGGTCCTTTTCTGGGGCCAACGTCCTGACTTTC. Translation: CASSLLYYYRGSFSGANVLTF.

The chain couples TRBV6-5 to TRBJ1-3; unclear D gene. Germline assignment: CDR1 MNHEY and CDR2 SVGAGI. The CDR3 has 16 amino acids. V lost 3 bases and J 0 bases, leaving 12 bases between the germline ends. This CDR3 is CASSYASRGSGNTIYF. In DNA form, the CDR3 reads TGTGCCAGCAGTTATGCCTCTCGTGGCTCTGGAAACACCATATATTTT.

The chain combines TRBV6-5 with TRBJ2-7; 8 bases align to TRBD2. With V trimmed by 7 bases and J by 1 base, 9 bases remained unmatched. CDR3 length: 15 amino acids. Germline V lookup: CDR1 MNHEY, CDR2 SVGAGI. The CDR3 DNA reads TGTGCCAGCAACGGGAGGGGTGCAGGGTCCTACGAGCAGTACTTC. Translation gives CASNGRGAGSYEQYF.

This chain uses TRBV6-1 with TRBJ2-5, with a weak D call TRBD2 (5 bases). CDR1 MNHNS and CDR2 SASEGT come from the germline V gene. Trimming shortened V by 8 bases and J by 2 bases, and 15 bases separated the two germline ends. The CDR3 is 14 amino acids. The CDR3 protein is CASGSWTSQETQYF. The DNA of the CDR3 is TGTGCCAGCGGTTCGTGGACTTCACAAGAGACCCAGTACTTC.

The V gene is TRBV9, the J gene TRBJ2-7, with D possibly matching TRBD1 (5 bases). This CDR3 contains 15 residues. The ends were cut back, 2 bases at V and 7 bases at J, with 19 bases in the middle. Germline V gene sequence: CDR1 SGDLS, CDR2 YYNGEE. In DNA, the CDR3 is TGTGCCAGCAGCGTTACCTCGGACAACATCGGGGAGCAGTACTTC. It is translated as CASSVTSDNIGEQYF.

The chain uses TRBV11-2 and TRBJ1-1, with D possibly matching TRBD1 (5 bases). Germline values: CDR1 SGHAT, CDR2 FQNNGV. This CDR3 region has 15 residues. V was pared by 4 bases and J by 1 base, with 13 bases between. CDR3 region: CASSSTGTANTEAFF. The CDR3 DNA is TGTGCCAGCAGCTCAACTGGGACCGCGAACACTGAAGCTTTCTTT.

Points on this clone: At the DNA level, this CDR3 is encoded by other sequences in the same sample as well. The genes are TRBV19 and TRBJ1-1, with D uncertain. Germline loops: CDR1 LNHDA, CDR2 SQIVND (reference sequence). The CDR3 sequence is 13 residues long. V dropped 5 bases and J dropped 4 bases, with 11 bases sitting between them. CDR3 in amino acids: CASSPERGTEAFF. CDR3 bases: TGTGCCAGTAGTCCCGAGCGGGGCACTGAAGCTTTCTTT.

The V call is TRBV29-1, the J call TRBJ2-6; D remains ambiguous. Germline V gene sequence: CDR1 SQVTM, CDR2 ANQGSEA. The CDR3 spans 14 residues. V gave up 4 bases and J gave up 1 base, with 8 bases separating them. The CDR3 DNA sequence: TGCAGCGTTGTGAGGTCGTCTGGGGCCAACGTCCTGACTTTC. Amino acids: CSVVRSSGANVLTF.

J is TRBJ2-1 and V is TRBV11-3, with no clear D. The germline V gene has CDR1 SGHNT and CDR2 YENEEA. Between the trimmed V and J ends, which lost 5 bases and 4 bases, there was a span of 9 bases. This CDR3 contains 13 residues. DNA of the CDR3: TGTGCCAGCAGCGTATCGCGGTACAATGAGCAGTTCTTC. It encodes CASSVSRYNEQFF.

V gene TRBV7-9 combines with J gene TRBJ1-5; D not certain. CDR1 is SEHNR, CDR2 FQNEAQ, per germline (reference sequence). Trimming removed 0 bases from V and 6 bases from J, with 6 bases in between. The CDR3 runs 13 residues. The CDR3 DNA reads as TGTGCCAGCAGCTTAGCAGTGGGTCAGCCCCAGCATTTT. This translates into CASSLAVGQPQHF.

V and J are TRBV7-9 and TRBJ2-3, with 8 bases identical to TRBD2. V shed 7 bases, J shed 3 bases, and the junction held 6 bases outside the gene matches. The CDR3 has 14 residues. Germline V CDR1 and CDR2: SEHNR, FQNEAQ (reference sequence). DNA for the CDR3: TGTGCCAGCAACGGACTAGCTTTGACAGATACGCAGTATTTT. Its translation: CASNGLALTDTQYF.

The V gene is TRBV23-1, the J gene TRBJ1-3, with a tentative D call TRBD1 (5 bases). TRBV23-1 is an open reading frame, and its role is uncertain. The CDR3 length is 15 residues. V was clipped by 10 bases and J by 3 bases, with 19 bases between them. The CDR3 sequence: CATQPGTNFGNTIYF. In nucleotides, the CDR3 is TGCGCCACGCAACCGGGGACCAACTTTGGAAACACCATATATTTT.

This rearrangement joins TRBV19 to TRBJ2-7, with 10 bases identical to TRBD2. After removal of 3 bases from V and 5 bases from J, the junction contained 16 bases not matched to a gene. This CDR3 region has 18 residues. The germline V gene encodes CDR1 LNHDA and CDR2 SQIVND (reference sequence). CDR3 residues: CASSIRRAGGPGVHEQYF. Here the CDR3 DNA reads TGTGCCAGTAGTATTCGTCGAGCGGGAGGGCCGGGGGTCCACGAGCAGTACTTC.

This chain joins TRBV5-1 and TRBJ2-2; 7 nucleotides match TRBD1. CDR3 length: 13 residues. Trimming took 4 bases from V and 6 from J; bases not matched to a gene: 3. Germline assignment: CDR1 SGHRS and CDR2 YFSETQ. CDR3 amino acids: CASSQGGAGELFF. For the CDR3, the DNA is TGCGCCAGCAGCCAAGGGGGCGCCGGGGAGCTGTTTTTT.